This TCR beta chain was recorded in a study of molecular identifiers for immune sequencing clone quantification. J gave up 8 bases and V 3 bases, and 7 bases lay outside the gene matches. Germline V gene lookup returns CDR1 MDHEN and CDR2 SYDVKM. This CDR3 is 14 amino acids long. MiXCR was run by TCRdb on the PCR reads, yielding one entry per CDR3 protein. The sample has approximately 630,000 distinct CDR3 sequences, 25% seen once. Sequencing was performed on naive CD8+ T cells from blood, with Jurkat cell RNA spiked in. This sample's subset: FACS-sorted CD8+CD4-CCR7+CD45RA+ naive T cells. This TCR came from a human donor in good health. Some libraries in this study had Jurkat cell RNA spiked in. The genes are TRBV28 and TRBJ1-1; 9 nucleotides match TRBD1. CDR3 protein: CASSFRGQGVEAFF. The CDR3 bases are TGTGCCAGCAGTTTTCGGGGACAGGGAGTGGAAGCTTTCTTT.